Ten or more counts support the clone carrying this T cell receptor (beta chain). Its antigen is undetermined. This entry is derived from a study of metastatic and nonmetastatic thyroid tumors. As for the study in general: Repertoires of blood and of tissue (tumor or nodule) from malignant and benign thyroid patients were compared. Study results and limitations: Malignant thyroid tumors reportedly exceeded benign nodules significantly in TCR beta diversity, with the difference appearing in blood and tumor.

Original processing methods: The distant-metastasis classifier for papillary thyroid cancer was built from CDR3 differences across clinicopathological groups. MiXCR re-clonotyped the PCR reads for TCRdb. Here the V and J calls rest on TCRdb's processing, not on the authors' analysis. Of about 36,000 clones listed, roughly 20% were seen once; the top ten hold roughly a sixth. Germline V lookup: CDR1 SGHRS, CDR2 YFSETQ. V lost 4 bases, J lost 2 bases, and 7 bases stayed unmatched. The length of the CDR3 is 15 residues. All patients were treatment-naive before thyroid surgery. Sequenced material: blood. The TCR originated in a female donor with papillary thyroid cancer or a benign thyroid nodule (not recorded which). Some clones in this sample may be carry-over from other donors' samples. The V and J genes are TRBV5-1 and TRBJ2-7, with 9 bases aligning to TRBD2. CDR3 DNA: TGCGCCAGCAGCGTGACTAGCGGAGCTACCTACGAGCAGTACTTC. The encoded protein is CASSVTSGATYEQYF.